The present T cell receptor beta chain was sequenced within a study of blood T cells in healthy people across ages. A second PCR of roughly 6 to 12 cycles used a sample-barcoded 5' primer and a J-beta primer mix. MiXCR, applied by TCRdb to the 5' RACE reads, yields one record per CDR3 protein. The data hold 730,000 or so distinct CDR3 sequences, with 40% to 45% observed a single time. This CDR3 region has 13 residues. Per germline, CDR1 DFQATT and CDR2 SNEGSKA (reference sequence). V lost 3 bases and J lost 4; bases outside the gene matches: 2. A remark on this clonotype: The antigen is unknown.

Study-wide findings and caveats: Total diversity from one million sequenced T cells was likely underestimated.

The V and J genes are TRBV20-1 and TRBJ2-5, with 10 positions matching TRBD2. The material sequenced was blood. The clonotype comes from a man older than 75 in good health. The CDR3 nucleotides read TGCAGTGCTAGTTCTAGCGGGAGAGAGACCCAGTACTTC. This gives the protein CSASSSGRETQYF.